The present TCR beta chain was sequenced within a study of regulatory T cells in long-lasting Graves disease. Germline CDR1 SGHTA, CDR2 FQGTGA. The trim removed 8 bases at V and 10 bases at J, leaving 15 bases unmatched. The CDR3 is made up of 16 amino acids. According to the study, TCR beta libraries were built with iRepertoire HTBI primers and CDR3-region Arm-PCR. TCRdb recomputed calls from the multiplex PCR reads with MiXCR, one row per CDR3 protein. The table includes approximately 390,000 distinct CDR3 sequences, around 15% detected once. Stated time point: newly diagnosed GD, antithyroid drugs for less than 3 months. The TCR library used RNA extracted from PBMCs. These data also featured in a second study, about T cells in Graves' hyperthyroidism and ophthalmopathy. From that paper: Classification by a 13 V-J model distinguished ophthalmopathy from stable hyperthyroidism.

The chain links TRBV7-3 to TRBJ2-1, with TRBD2 matching 12 bases. The specimen was peripheral blood mononuclear cells (PBMCs), collected at new diagnosis, from a patient treated with antithyroid drugs. The TCR sequence derives from a woman aged 18 to 35 with Graves disease. CDR3 sequence reads: CASGVGLAGGPLEQFF. The CDR3 coding sequence is TGTGCCAGCGGCGTTGGGCTAGCGGGGGGGCCTTTGGAGCAGTTCTTC.